A selection of T cell receptor beta chains follows, all from one sample in a study of blood T cell repertoires in COVID-19. Using immunoSEQ multiplex PCR, the repertoire was profiled, and TCRdb retains in-frame clones only, with some absent. The sample gives around 220,000 clones, approximately 90% of which show up once; 4% to 4.5% is in the top ten. Specimen: peripheral blood. These receptors were collected from a man aged 45 to 65 with acute or convalescent COVID-19. Each CDR3 is given with its conserved first and last residue. Fields, in order: V gene, J gene, CDR3 protein.

v_gene: TRBV7-2; j_gene: TRBJ1-5; CDR3aa: CASSLDGGGSNQPQHF
v_gene: TRBV3-1/TRBV3-2; j_gene: TRBJ2-1; CDR3aa: CASSQDLRVGVNEQFF
v_gene: TRBV10-2; j_gene: TRBJ2-1; CDR3aa: CASSDMGGNEQFF
v_gene: TRBV29-1; j_gene: TRBJ1-2; CDR3aa: CSVVQGAVGHYGYTF
v_gene: TRBV5-1; j_gene: TRBJ1-2; CDR3aa: CASRAGGMDYGYTF
v_gene: TRBV12-3/TRBV12-4; j_gene: TRBJ2-7; CDR3aa: CASSLRVGEQYF
v_gene: TRBV11-3; j_gene: TRBJ1-3; CDR3aa: CASSPSARGGNTIYF
v_gene: TRBV6-1; j_gene: TRBJ1-6; CDR3aa: CASSELRVNSPLHF
v_gene: TRBV5-1; j_gene: TRBJ2-7; CDR3aa: CASSLPSGSSYEQYF
v_gene: TRBV9; j_gene: TRBJ1-1; CDR3aa: CASSYGTENTEAFF
v_gene: TRBV29-1; j_gene: TRBJ1-1; CDR3aa: CSVVPRDRGMNTEAFF
v_gene: TRBV29-1; j_gene: TRBJ1-1; CDR3aa: CSVERLENTEAFF
v_gene: TRBV7-9; j_gene: TRBJ1-1; CDR3aa: CASSFYGSGTEAFF
v_gene: TRBV11-2; j_gene: TRBJ2-5; CDR3aa: CASSLTTSGLQETQYF
v_gene: TRBV12-3/TRBV12-4; j_gene: TRBJ1-3; CDR3aa: CASSSGGNTIYF
v_gene: TRBV7-6; j_gene: TRBJ1-2; CDR3aa: CASSLAGDSGYTF
v_gene: TRBV18; j_gene: TRBJ2-5; CDR3aa: CASSPPASGGNQETQYF
v_gene: TRBV7-6; j_gene: TRBJ1-1; CDR3aa: CASSLDRGFVNTEAFF
v_gene: TRBV7-9; j_gene: TRBJ2-1; CDR3aa: CASSSGVYNEQFF
v_gene: TRBV19; j_gene: TRBJ1-5; CDR3aa: CASSNRENQPQHF
v_gene: TRBV12-3/TRBV12-4; j_gene: TRBJ1-2; CDR3aa: CASSRPGGYTF
v_gene: TRBV18; j_gene: TRBJ2-2; CDR3aa: CASSPPRNTGELFF
v_gene: TRBV29-1; j_gene: TRBJ1-4; CDR3aa: CSVSRDEKLFF
v_gene: TRBV10-1; j_gene: TRBJ1-6; CDR3aa: CASGTGALPLHF
v_gene: TRBV30; j_gene: TRBJ1-1; CDR3aa: CAWSEWYDSVNTEAFF
v_gene: TRBV5-1; j_gene: TRBJ1-6; CDR3aa: CASSLGGRSYNSPLHF
v_gene: TRBV7-9; j_gene: TRBJ1-2; CDR3aa: CASTRQGPGYTF
v_gene: TRBV6-5; j_gene: TRBJ1-6; CDR3aa: CASSYEGTRGNSPLHF